The 9 T cell receptor beta chains given below trace back to one sample, sequenced in a study of T-cell reconstitution after alpha-beta-depleted transplantation in children. TCRbeta library construction was performed incorporating unique molecular identifiers. TCRdb fed the PCR reads into MiXCR, producing one record per CDR3 protein. Of fewer than 350,000 distinct CDR3 sequences listed, 9.5% to 13% are singletons. Sequencing was performed on PBMCs, taken before TCRalphabeta/CD19-depleted stem cell transplant. The receptors come from a boy less than two years old with acute myeloid leukemia, due to receive a stem cell transplant.

There are many counts of this clonotype. V and J are TRBV15 and TRBJ1-2, with a weak D call TRBD1 (6 bases). Germline CDR1 is LNHNV and CDR2 is YYDKDF (reference sequence). V gave up 0 bases and J gave up 5 bases, with 19 bases separating them. The length of the CDR3 is 17 residues. CDR3 coding DNA: TGTGCCACCAGCAGAGATGGAGGGTCCAGGGGTCCGTATGGCTACACCTTC. Its protein product is CATSRDGGSRGPYGYTF.

The gene calls are TRBV2 and TRBJ2-2; 8 bases line up with TRBD2. V lost 5 bases, J lost 6 bases, and 5 bases stayed unmatched. The CDR3 sequence is 14 residues long. Germline V gene sequence: CDR1 SNHLY, CDR2 FYNNEI. This CDR3 is CASSSGLVAGELFF. DNA for the CDR3: TGTGCCAGCAGTTCGGGACTAGTGGCCGGGGAGCTGTTTTTT.

With respect to this clonotype: A much larger clone differs by one base, so this may be a read error. The rearrangement joins TRBV7-9 to TRBJ2-5; D is tentatively TRBD1 or TRBD2 (5 bases each). Trimming stripped 4 bases from V and 2 bases from J, with 17 bases between. The CDR3 totals 16 residues. The germline V gene encodes CDR1 SEHNR and CDR2 FQNEAQ (reference sequence). CDR3 DNA sequence: TGTGCCAGCAGCTCCCATTGGGGACCACTACAAGAGACCCAGTACTTC. This encodes CASSSHWGPLQETQYF.

This clonotype was seen ten or more times. J is TRBJ2-5 and V is TRBV20-1; 8 bases fit TRBD2. CDR1 is DFQATT and CDR2 is SNEGSKA in the germline V gene (reference sequence). Losses at the gene ends were 2 bases for V and 1 base for J; bases not matched to a gene: 9. CDR3 size: 16 residues. The CDR3 DNA follows: TGCAGTGCTAGAAGATTCGGCGGGGGGCCCCAAGAGACCCAGTACTTC. Residues: CSARRFGGGPQETQYF.

The gene calls are TRBV10-3 and TRBJ2-7, with 7 positions matching TRBD1. The CDR3 spans 15 residues. In germline, CDR1 is ENHRY, CDR2 SYGVKD. V was clipped by 5 bases and J by 0 bases; unmatched bases: 7. This CDR3 reads CAISPWTGSSYEQYF. CDR3 DNA sequence: TGTGCCATCAGTCCCTGGACAGGTAGCTCCTACGAGCAGTACTTC.

This clonotype has a count of ten or more. The chain is built from TRBV15 and TRBJ2-5; 11 positions agree with TRBD2. CDR1 LNHNV and CDR2 YYDKDF come from the germline V gene (reference sequence). V was clipped by 3 bases and J by 2 bases; unmatched bases: 2. CDR3 length equals 15 residues. The CDR3 DNA sequence: TGTGCCACCAGCAGGCTAGCGGGAGGTCAAGAGACCCAGTACTTC. Translated, it gives CATSRLAGGQETQYF.

A word on this clonotype: Possible read error: a much larger clone is one base away. V usage is TRBV29-1 and J usage is TRBJ1-2; D gene unclear. Deletions cut 4 bases from V and 4 bases from J, with 13 bases between. This CDR3 contains 13 residues. In germline, CDR1 is SQVTM, CDR2 ANQGSEA. The CDR3 reads CSVVRQVGYGYTF. The CDR3 DNA follows: TGCAGCGTTGTGCGTCAGGTAGGCTATGGCTACACCTTC.

The V gene is TRBV5-5, the J gene TRBJ2-5; perhaps TRBD1 as D (6 bases). This CDR3 region has 16 residues. Germline V CDR1 and CDR2: SGHKS, YYEKEE (reference sequence). Trimming left V 0 bases short and J 2 bases short, with 14 bases between. The CDR3 reads CASSLGQGIKQETQYF. CDR3 in DNA: TGTGCCAGCAGCTTGGGGCAGGGGATAAAACAAGAGACCCAGTACTTC.

The chain combines TRBV29-1 with TRBJ2-5; 15 positions match TRBD2. CDR1 is SQVTM, CDR2 ANQGSEA, per germline. The CDR3 loop spans 19 amino acids. The trim removed 1 base at V and 3 bases at J, leaving 12 bases unmatched. CDR3 residues: CSVEVGTSGRWGSKETQYF. In DNA form, the CDR3 reads TGCAGCGTTGAAGTCGGGACTAGCGGGAGGTGGGGCTCCAAAGAGACCCAGTACTTC.